The 18 T cell receptor beta chains given below trace back to one sample, sequenced in a study of cytomegalovirus exposure and HLA in healthy donors. Researchers ran the PCR with 60 Vbeta and 13 Jbeta primers. Sequencing used immunoSEQ multiplex PCR; TCRdb keeps in-frame clones, though not all of them. The table shows over 150,000 clones, with about four fifths occurring only once. Sequenced material: PBMCs. The receptors here all came from a man younger than 45 in good health and CMV-seropositive.

This clone showed up just a few times. V is TRBV10-2 and J is TRBJ2-3; TRBD2 matches at 9 bases. Germline V CDR1 and CDR2: WSHSY, SAAADI. The CDR3 runs 14 residues. The V gene end was trimmed by 7 bases and the J gene end by 0 bases; junction bases not matched to a gene: 2. The CDR3 DNA reads TGCGCCAGCAATCTAGCGGGAAGCACAGATACGCAGTATTTT. Its protein is CASNLAGSTDTQYF.

The rearrangement uses TRBV18 and TRBJ2-7; 8 nucleotides align to TRBD1. V was pared by 2 bases and J by 4 bases, with 4 bases of the junction left unmatched. In germline, CDR1 is KGHSH, CDR2 LQKENI. The CDR3 is 14 residues long. CDR3 sequence: CASSPGRGPYEQYF. CDR3 bases: TGTGCCAGCTCACCAGGCAGGGGGCCTTACGAGCAGTACTTC.

The chain has TRBV7-9 and TRBJ2-3; 15 bases line up with TRBD2. Trimming cost V 5 bases and J 2 bases; bases outside gene matches: 5. This CDR3 is built from 17 residues. Germline V gene data show CDR1 as SEHNR and CDR2 as FQNEAQ (reference sequence). CDR3 DNA sequence: TGTGCCAGCAGCCCCCGGACTAGCGGGGGGGTCACAGATACGCAGTATTTT. It codes for CASSPRTSGGVTDTQYF.

This chain joins TRBV4-1 and TRBJ2-7; D unresolved. This CDR3 has 16 residues. Germline CDR1 and CDR2: MGHRA and YSYEKL. The germline V and J ends were trimmed by 4 bases and 2 bases, with 18 bases remaining between them. The CDR3 nucleotides are TGCGCCAGCAGCCCCCTAGAGGTGACGGGTACCTACGAGCAGTACTTC. Amino acid sequence: CASSPLEVTGTYEQYF.

The chain links TRBV18 to TRBJ2-2, with 11 positions matching TRBD2. This CDR3 has 17 amino acids. V dropped 1 base and J dropped 3; count of bases not matched to a gene: 4. Germline CDR1 KGHSH, CDR2 LQKENI. CDR3 loop: CASSPLGTSGDTGELFF. The CDR3 coding sequence is TGTGCCAGCTCACCACTTGGGACTAGCGGCGACACCGGGGAGCTGTTTTTT.

J is TRBJ2-3 and V is TRBV19; maybe TRBD2 (5 bases). The V gene's germline CDR1 is LNHDA and CDR2 SQIVND (reference sequence). Trimming took 4 bases from V and 1 from J, leaving 9 bases between them. This CDR3 is built from 14 residues. In nucleotides, the CDR3 is TGTGCCAGTAGTACAGGACTCCGCACAGATACGCAGTATTTT. As protein: CASSTGLRTDTQYF.

V is TRBV14 and J is TRBJ2-7; no firm D call. V was clipped by 4 bases and J by 0 bases, with 13 bases between them. Germline assignment: CDR1 SGHDN and CDR2 FVKESK. The CDR3 runs 15 residues. For the CDR3, the DNA is TGTGCCAGCAGCCCCCTGGCAGGCAGCTCCTACGAGCAGTACTTC. Translated: CASSPLAGSSYEQYF. The full variable domain, in which reference TRBV14 and TRBJ2-7 provide the parts outside the CDR3, is EAGVTQFPSHSVIEKGQTVTLRCDPISGHDNLYWYRRVMGKEIKFLLHFVKESKQDESGMPNNRFLAERTGGTYSTLKVQPAELEDSGVYFCASSPLAGSSYEQYFGPGTRLTVT.

The chain is built from TRBV5-8 and TRBJ1-4, with D maybe TRBD1 (5 bases). The CDR3 sequence is 14 residues long. V dropped 2 bases and J dropped 7 bases, with 12 bases sitting between them. Per germline, CDR1 SGHTS and CDR2 YDEGEE. CDR3 sequence: CASSFQDIGEKLFF. CDR3 nucleotide sequence: TGTGCCAGCAGCTTTCAGGACATCGGTGAAAAACTGTTTTTT.

J is TRBJ1-4 and V is TRBV11-3; no clear D. This CDR3 contains 14 residues. The ends were cut back, 5 bases at V and 8 bases at J, with 15 bases in the middle. Germline V gene data show CDR1 as SGHNT and CDR2 as YENEEA. CDR3 nucleotide sequence: TGTGCCAGCAGCCCAGAGGGTTTTCGGGAAAAACTGTTTTTT. It encodes CASSPEGFREKLFF.

The CDR3 DNA reads TGTGCCAGCAGCTTAGCGGGGGGGGCATCGGGTGAGCAGTTCTTC. This gives the protein CASSLAGGASGEQFF. The chain recombines TRBV7-2 with TRBJ2-1; a possible D gene is TRBD2 (7 bases). Germline CDR1 and CDR2: SGHTA and FQGNSA. The CDR3 consists of 15 residues. V was clipped by 0 bases and J by 9 bases, with 15 bases between them.

This chain joins TRBV6-4 and TRBJ1-4; 11 bases match TRBD1. The junction had 6 bases not matched to a gene; V was cut back by 4 bases and J by 8 bases. The CDR3 contains 15 residues. CDR1 is MRHNA and CDR2 is SNTAGT in the germline V gene. CDR3 nucleotides: TGTGCCAGCAGTGTCGGGGGACAGGGGGGAGAAAAACTGTTTTTT. As protein: CASSVGGQGGEKLFF.

The chain employs TRBV7-3 and TRBJ2-3; tentatively, D is TRBD1 (5 bases). V was shortened by 0 bases and J by 3 bases, with 10 bases between the two germline ends. This CDR3 has 15 amino acids. Germline V gives CDR1 SGHTA, CDR2 FQGTGA. CDR3 in amino acids: CASSLTPGSTDTQYF. In nucleotides, the CDR3 is TGTGCCAGCAGCTTAACCCCAGGGTCGACAGATACGCAGTATTTT. Full variable domain (outside the CDR3, taken from reference TRBV7-3 and TRBJ2-3): GAGVSQTPSNKVTEKGKYVELRCDPISGHTALYWYRQSLGQGPEFLIYFQGTGAADDSGLPNDRFFAVRPEGSVSTLKIQRTERGDSAVYLCASSLTPGSTDTQYFGPGTRLTVL.

This clone was recorded once. The V and J genes are TRBV7-9 and TRBJ2-7; tentative D call: TRBD2 (6 bases). This CDR3 has 18 residues. V dropped 5 bases and J dropped 4 bases, with 27 bases sitting between them. Looked up from germline, CDR1 is SEHNR and CDR2 is FQNEAQ (reference sequence). CDR3 residues: CASSPQPFFSGDLYEQYF. The DNA of the CDR3 is TGTGCCAGCAGCCCGCAACCCTTCTTCTCGGGGGATTTATACGAGCAGTACTTC.

This chain uses TRBV13 with TRBJ2-7; 12 bases align to TRBD2. This CDR3 has 15 amino acids. Trimming removed 5 bases from V and 3 bases from J; junction bases left unmatched: 5. The V gene's germline CDR1 is PRHDT and CDR2 FYEKMQ (reference sequence). DNA of the CDR3: TGTGCCAGCAGCCACAGGACTAGCGGGATCTACGAGCAGTACTTC. Translating gives CASSHRTSGIYEQYF. The full variable domain, in which reference TRBV13 and TRBJ2-7 provide the parts outside the CDR3, is AAGVIQSPRHLIKEKRETATLKCYPIPRHDTVYWYQQGPGQDPQFLISFYEKMQSDKGSIPDRFSAQQFSDYHSELNMSSLELGDSALYFCASSHRTSGIYEQYFGPGTRLTVT.

The J gene is TRBJ2-5, the V gene TRBV4-3, with D perhaps matching TRBD1 (6 bases). Germline-derived CDR1 and CDR2 are LGHNA and YSLEER. V gave up 4 bases and J gave up 1 base, with 10 bases separating them. The CDR3 length is 14 residues. The CDR3 DNA reads as TGCGCCAGCAGCCCCCAGGGGACCCAAGAGACCCAGTACTTC. Translated: CASSPQGTQETQYF.

This clone has only a few counts. The chain combines TRBV18 with TRBJ1-1; 9 positions agree with TRBD1. V lost 8 bases and J lost 7; bases outside the gene matches: 11. The germline V gene encodes CDR1 KGHSH and CDR2 LQKENI. This CDR3 contains 14 residues. The CDR3 sequence: CASEVTGGNGEAFF. In nucleotides, the CDR3 is TGTGCCAGCGAGGTTACAGGGGGCAACGGTGAAGCTTTCTTT.

The sample holds a few counts of this clone. V gene TRBV6-1 combines with J gene TRBJ2-5, with TRBD2 identical over 7 bases. J gave up 5 bases and V 8 bases, and 8 bases lay outside the gene matches. CDR1 is MNHNS and CDR2 is SASEGT in the germline V gene. The length of the CDR3 is 13 residues. CDR3 sequence: CASRRGVAETQYF. The CDR3 DNA reads as TGTGCCAGCCGCCGGGGGGTGGCTGAGACCCAGTACTTC.

In the case of this clone: One end of the junction does not line up with germline, which may come from a read error. The chain uses TRBV7-9 and TRBJ2-7; 8 bases line up with TRBD1. CDR3 size: 16 residues. Germline V gene sequence: CDR1 SEHNR, CDR2 FQNEAQ (reference sequence). The DNA for the CDR3 is TGTTCCAGCGCCCTTTACGGACAGGGCAAAAGGTACGAGCAGTACTTC. Translation gives CSSALYGQGKRYEQYF.